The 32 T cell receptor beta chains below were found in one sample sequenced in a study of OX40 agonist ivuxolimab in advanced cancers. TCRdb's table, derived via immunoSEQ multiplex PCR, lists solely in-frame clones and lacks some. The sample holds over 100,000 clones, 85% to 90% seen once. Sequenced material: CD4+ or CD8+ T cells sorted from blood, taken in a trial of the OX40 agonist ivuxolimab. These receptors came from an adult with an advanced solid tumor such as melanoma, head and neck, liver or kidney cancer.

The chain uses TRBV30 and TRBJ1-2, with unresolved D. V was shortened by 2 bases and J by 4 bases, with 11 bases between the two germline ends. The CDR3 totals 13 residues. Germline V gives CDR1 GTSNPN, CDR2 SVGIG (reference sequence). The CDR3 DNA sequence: TGTGCCTGGAGTACTCCGGGATCCTATGGCTACACCTTC. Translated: CAWSTPGSYGYTF.

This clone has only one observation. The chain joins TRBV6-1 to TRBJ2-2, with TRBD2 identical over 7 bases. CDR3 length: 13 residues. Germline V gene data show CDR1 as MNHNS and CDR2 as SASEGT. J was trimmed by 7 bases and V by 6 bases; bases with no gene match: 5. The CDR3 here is CASRWGGNGELFF. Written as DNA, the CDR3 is TGTGCCAGCAGGTGGGGGGGGAACGGGGAGCTGTTTTTT.

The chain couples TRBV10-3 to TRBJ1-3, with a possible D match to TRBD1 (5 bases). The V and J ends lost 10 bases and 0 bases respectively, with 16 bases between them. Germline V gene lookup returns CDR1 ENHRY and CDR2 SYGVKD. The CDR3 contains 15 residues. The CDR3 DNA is TGTGCCACCGGGGTCGACGGGGGCTCTGGAAACACCATATATTTT. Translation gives CATGVDGGSGNTIYF.

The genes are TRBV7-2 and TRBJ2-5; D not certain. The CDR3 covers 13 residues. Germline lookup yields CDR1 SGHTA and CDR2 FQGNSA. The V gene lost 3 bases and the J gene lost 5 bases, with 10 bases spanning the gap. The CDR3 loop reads CASSFKGRETQYF. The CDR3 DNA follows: TGTGCCAGCAGCTTTAAAGGACGGGAGACCCAGTACTTC.

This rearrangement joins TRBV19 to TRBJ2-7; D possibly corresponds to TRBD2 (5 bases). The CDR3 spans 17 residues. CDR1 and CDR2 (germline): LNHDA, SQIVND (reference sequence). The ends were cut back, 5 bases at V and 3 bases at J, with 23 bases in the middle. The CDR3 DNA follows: TGTGCCAGTAGTGAGGGTTTGGCGGGTATGGGGATCTACGAGCAGTACTTC. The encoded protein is CASSEGLAGMGIYEQYF.

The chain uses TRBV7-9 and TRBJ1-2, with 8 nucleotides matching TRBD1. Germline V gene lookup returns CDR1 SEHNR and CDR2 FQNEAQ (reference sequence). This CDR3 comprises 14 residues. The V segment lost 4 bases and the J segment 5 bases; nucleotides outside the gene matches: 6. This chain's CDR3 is CASSYGQGGYGYTF. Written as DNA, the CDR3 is TGTGCCAGCAGCTACGGACAGGGAGGATATGGCTACACCTTC.

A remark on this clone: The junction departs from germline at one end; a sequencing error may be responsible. The CDR3 sequence: CAIRESAGRETQYF. The CDR3 DNA is TGTGCCATCAGAGAGTCGGCCGGACGAGAGACCCAGTACTTC. The V and J genes are TRBV10-3 and TRBJ2-5; D is unresolved. The length of the CDR3 is 14 residues. From germline, CDR1 is ENHRY and CDR2 SYGVKD.

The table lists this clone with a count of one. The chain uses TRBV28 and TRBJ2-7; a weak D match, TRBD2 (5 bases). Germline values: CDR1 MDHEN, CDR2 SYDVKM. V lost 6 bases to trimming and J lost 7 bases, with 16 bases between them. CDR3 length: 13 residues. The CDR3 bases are TGTGCCAGCAGATCCAGCGGTACGGGGGAGCAGTACTTC. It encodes CASRSSGTGEQYF.

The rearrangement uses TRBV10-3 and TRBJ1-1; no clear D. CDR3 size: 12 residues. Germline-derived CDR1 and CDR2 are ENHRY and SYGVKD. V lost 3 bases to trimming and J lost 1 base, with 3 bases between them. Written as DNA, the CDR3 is TGTGCCATCAGTGATGGGAACACTGAAGCTTTCTTT. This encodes CAISDGNTEAFF.

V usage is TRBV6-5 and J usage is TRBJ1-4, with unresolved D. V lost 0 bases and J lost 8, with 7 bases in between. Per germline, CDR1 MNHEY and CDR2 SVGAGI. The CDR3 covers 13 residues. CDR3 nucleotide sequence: TGTGCCAGCAGTTACTCGATGGGCGAAAAACTGTTTTTT. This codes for CASSYSMGEKLFF.

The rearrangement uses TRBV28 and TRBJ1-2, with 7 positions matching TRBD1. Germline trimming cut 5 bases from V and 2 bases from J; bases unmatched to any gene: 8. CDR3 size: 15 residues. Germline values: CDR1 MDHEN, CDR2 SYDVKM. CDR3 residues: CASSPWTGANYGYTF. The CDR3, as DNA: TGTGCCAGCAGTCCCTGGACAGGCGCCAACTATGGCTACACCTTC.

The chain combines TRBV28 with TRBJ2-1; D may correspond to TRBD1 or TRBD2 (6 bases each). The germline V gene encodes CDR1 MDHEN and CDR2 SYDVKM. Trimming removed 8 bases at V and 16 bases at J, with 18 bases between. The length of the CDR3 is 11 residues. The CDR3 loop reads CASSRGGREFF. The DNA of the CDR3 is TGTGCCAGCTCCAGGGGAGGACGGGAATTCTTC.

The CDR3 spells CAWGDSGNTIYF. CDR3 nucleotides: TGTGCCTGGGGGGACTCTGGAAACACCATATATTTT. This sequence joins TRBV30 and TRBJ1-3; D is uncertain. With 5 bases removed from V and 0 bases from J, the gap between germline ends came to 5 bases. The CDR3 spans 12 residues. The germline gives CDR1 GTSNPN, CDR2 SVGIG (reference sequence).

This CDR3 is CASSLYESDVDTQYF. The CDR3 DNA sequence: TGTGCCAGCTCACTTTATGAGTCAGATGTGGATACGCAGTATTTT. V gene TRBV18 combines with J gene TRBJ2-3; D remains ambiguous. Germline V lookup: CDR1 KGHSH, CDR2 LQKENI. The CDR3 contains 15 residues. V was clipped by 4 bases and J by 6 bases, with 17 bases between them.

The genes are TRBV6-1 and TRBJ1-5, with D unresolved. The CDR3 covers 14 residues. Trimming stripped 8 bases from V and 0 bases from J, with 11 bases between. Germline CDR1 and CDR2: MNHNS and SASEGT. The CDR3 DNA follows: TGTGCCAGCTCGCACCAAGATAGCAATCAGCCCCAGCATTTT. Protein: CASSHQDSNQPQHF.

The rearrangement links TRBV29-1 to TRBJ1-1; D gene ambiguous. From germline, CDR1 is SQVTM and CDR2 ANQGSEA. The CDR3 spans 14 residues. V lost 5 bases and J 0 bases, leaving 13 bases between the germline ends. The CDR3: CSVLRQDMNTEAFF. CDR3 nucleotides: TGCAGCGTTCTTAGGCAGGATATGAACACTGAAGCTTTCTTT. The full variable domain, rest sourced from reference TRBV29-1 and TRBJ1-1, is SAVISQKPSRDICQRGTSLTIQCQVDSQVTMMFWYRQQPGQSLTLIATANQGSEATYESGFVIDKFPISRPNLTFSTLTVSNMSPEDSSIYLCSVLRQDMNTEAFFGQGTRLTVV.

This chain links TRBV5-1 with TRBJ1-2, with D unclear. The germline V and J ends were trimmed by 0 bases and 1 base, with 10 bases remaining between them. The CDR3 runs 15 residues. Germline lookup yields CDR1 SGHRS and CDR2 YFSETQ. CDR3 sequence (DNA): TGCGCCAGCAGCTTGGATCCAGGAAATAACTATGGCTACACCTTC. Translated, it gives CASSLDPGNNYGYTF.

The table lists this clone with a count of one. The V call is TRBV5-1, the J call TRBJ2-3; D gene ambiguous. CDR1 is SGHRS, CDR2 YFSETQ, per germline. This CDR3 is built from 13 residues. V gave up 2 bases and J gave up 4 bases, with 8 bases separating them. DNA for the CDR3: TGCGCCAGCAGCTTTCGCCCGGCAGATACGCAGTATTTT. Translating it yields CASSFRPADTQYF. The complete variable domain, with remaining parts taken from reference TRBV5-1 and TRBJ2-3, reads KAGVTQTPRYLIKTRGQQVTLSCSPISGHRSVSWYQQTPGQGLQFLFEYFSETQRNKGNFPGRFSGRQFSNSRSEMNVSTLELGDSALYLCASSFRPADTQYFGPGTRLTVL.

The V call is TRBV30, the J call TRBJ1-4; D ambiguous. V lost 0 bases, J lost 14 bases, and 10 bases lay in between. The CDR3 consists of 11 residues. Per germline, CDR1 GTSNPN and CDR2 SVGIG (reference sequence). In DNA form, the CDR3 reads TGTGCCTGGAGTGTAGGAGGGAACCTGTTTTTT. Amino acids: CAWSVGGNLFF.

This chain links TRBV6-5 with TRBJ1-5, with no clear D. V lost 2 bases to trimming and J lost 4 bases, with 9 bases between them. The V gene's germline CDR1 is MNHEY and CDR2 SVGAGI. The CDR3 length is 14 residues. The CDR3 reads CASSYGGVNQPQHF. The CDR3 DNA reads TGTGCCAGCAGTTACGGAGGCGTGAATCAGCCCCAGCATTTT.

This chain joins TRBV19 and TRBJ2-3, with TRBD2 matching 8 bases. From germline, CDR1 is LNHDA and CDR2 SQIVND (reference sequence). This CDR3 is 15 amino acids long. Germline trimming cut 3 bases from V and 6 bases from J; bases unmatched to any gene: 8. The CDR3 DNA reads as TGTGCCAGTAGTATGCGGGGGGCAGGTACCGATACGCAGTATTTT. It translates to CASSMRGAGTDTQYF.

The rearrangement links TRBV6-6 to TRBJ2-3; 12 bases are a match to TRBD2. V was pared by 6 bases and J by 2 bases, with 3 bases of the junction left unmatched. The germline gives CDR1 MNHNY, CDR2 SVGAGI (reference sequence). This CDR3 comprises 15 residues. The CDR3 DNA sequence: TGTGCCAGCAGATCTAGCGGGGGGGCCACAGATACGCAGTATTTT. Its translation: CASRSSGGATDTQYF.

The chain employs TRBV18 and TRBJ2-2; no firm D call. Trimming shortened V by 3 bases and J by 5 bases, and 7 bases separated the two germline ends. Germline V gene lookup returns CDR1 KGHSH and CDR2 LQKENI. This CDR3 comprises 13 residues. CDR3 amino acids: CASSPRQTGELFF. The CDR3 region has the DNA TGTGCCAGCTCACCCCGGCAGACCGGGGAGCTGTTTTTT.

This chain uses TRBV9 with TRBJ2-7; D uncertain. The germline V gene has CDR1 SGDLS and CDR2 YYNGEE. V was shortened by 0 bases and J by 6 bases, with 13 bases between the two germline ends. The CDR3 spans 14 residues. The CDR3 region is CASSVDLGLSEQYF. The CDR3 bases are TGTGCCAGCAGCGTAGACCTTGGCTTGTCCGAGCAGTACTTC.

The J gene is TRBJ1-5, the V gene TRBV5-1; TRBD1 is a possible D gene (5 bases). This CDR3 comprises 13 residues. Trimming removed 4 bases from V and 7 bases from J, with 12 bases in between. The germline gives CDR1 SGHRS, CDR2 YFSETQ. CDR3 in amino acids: CASSLSGAQPQHF. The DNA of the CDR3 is TGCGCCAGCAGCCTAAGCGGGGCGCAGCCCCAGCATTTT.

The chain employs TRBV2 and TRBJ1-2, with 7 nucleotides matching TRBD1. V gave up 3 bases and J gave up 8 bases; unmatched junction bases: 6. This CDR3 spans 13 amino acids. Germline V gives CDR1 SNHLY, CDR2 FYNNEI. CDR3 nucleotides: TGTGCCAGCAGTGAGGGACAGACTAGGGGCTACACCTTC. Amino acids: CASSEGQTRGYTF.

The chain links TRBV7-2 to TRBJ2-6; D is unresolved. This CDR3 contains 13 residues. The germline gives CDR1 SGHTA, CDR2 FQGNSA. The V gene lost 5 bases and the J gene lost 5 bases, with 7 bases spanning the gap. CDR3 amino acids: CASSDHWANVLTF. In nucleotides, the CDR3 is TGTGCCAGCAGCGATCACTGGGCCAACGTCCTGACTTTC. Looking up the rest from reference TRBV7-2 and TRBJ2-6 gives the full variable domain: GAGVSQSPSNKVTEKGKDVELRCDPISGHTALYWYRQSLGQGLEFLIYFQGNSAPDKSGLPSDRFSAERTGGSVSTLTIQRTQQEDSAVYLCASSDHWANVLTFGAGSRLTVL.

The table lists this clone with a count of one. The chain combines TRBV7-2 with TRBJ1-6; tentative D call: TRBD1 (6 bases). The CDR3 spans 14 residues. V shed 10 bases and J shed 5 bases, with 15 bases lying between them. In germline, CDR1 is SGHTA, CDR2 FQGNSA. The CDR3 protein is CAKRLQGNNSPLHF. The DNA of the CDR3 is TGTGCCAAGCGACTACAGGGAAATAATTCACCCCTCCACTTT.

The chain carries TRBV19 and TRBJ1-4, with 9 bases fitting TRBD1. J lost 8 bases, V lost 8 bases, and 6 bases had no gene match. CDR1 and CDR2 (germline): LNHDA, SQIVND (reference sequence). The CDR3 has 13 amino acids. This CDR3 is CASGRTGVEKLFF. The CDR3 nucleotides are TGTGCCAGTGGAAGGACAGGGGTAGAAAAACTGTTTTTT.

The CDR3 here is CASGEGGGETQYF. The CDR3 nucleotides are TGTGCCAGCGGAGAGGGGGGAGGAGAGACCCAGTACTTC. The chain has TRBV10-3 and TRBJ2-5, with D perhaps given as TRBD1 or TRBD2 (6 bases each). The V end was cut by 10 bases, the J end by 4 bases, with 16 bases between. Germline V gene data show CDR1 as ENHRY and CDR2 as SYGVKD. This CDR3 is built from 13 residues.

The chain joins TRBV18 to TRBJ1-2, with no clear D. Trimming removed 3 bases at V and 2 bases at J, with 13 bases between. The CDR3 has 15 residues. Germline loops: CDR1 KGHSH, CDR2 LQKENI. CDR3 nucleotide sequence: TGTGCCAGCTCACCCCCTCAGCCGGCCAACTATGGCTACACCTTC. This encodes CASSPPQPANYGYTF.

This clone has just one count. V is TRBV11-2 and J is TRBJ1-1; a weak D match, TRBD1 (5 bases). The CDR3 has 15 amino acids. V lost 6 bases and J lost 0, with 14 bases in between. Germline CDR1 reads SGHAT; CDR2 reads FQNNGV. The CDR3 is CASRTGAELNTEAFF. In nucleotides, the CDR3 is TGTGCCAGCAGAACCGGGGCAGAGCTGAACACTGAAGCTTTCTTT.